The entry below describes one T cell receptor beta chain. What it binds is not known. This CDR3 region has 15 residues. With V trimmed by 9 bases and J by 7 bases, 10 bases remained unmatched. The germline gives CDR1 ENHRY, CDR2 SYGVKD. Method: immunoSEQ multiplex PCR; TCRdb's copy keeps in-frame clones and lacks some. The table includes about 40,000 clones, approximately 81% detected once. These data are taken from a study of OX40 agonist ivuxolimab in advanced cancers. Study in general: Aged about 23 to 90 with a mean of 60 years, they were approximately 80% male. Two cutaneous melanoma patients and one hepatocellular carcinoma patient, three in all, had partial responses.

Findings and limits, study-wide: There was clonal expansion of CD4+ and CD8+ blood T cells by week 6 at 0.1 to 3.0 mg/kg.

The clonotype was recovered from an adult with an advanced solid tumor such as melanoma, head and neck, liver or kidney cancer. Sequencing was performed on CD4+ or CD8+ T cells sorted from blood, taken in a trial of the OX40 agonist ivuxolimab. The rearrangement links TRBV10-3 to TRBJ1-5; 12 nucleotides align to TRBD1. The DNA of the CDR3 is TGTGCCATACACCCCGGGACAGGGGGCGACCAGCCCCAGCATTTT. Encoded protein: CAIHPGTGGDQPQHF.